These 23 T cell receptor beta chains were all obtained from the same sample, sequenced in a study of T cell changes during pregnancy in multiple sclerosis. Measured with immunoSEQ multiplex PCR; TCRdb has only the in-frame clones, and not every one. The top ten clones hold over 1% of a sample with tens of thousands of clones, 75% to 95% of them seen once. The sequencing here drew on peripheral blood, taken after pregnancy. The receptors were gathered from a female donor in good health, enrolled as a control in a pregnancy study.

The chain is built from TRBV18 and TRBJ2-1; 7 bases line up with TRBD1. Trimming took 3 bases from V and 3 from J; bases not matched to a gene: 5. CDR1 KGHSH and CDR2 LQKENI come from the germline V gene. This CDR3 is 15 amino acids long. CDR3 residues: CASSPDRVDYNEQFF. The CDR3 DNA sequence: TGTGCCAGCTCACCCGACAGGGTGGACTACAATGAGCAGTTCTTC. Full variable domain (missing parts from reference TRBV18 and TRBJ2-1): NAGVMQNPRHLVRRRGQEARLRCSPMKGHSHVYWYRQLPEEGLKFMVYLQKENIIDESGMPKERFSAEFPKEGPSILRIQQVVRGDSAAYFCASSPDRVDYNEQFFGPGTRLTVL.

The rearrangement uses TRBV5-1 and TRBJ2-7; TRBD2 matches 8 bases. This CDR3 is built from 16 residues. CDR1 and CDR2 from the germline V gene are SGHRS and YFSETQ. V shed 0 bases, J shed 1 base, and the junction held 6 bases outside the gene matches. The chain's CDR3 is CASSLASSGGSYEQYF. CDR3 DNA: TGCGCCAGCAGCTTGGCCTCGTCGGGGGGGTCCTACGAGCAGTACTTC. Filled out from reference TRBV5-1 and TRBJ2-7, the complete variable domain reads KAGVTQTPRYLIKTRGQQVTLSCSPISGHRSVSWYQQTPGQGLQFLFEYFSETQRNKGNFPGRFSGRQFSNSRSEMNVSTLELGDSALYLCASSLASSGGSYEQYFGPGTRLTVT.

The CDR3 reads CASTLRGFGNQPQHF. The DNA of the CDR3 is TGTGCCAGCACCTTACGGGGGTTTGGCAATCAGCCCCAGCATTTT. The J gene is TRBJ1-5, the V gene TRBV27; weak D call: TRBD1 (5 bases). The ends were cut back, 7 bases at V and 2 bases at J, with 15 bases in the middle. Germline CDR1 MNHEY, CDR2 SMNVEV (reference sequence). CDR3 length: 15 amino acids.

This rearrangement joins TRBV9 to TRBJ1-5, with D perhaps matching TRBD1 (5 bases). The V and J ends lost 4 bases and 3 bases respectively, with 14 bases between them. The germline V gene has CDR1 SGDLS and CDR2 YYNGEE. The CDR3 runs 15 residues. The CDR3: CASSSGAGINQPQHF. The CDR3 DNA reads TGTGCCAGCAGCTCTGGGGCTGGGATCAATCAGCCCCAGCATTTT.

The chain couples TRBV15 to TRBJ2-5, with 10 positions matching TRBD2. The CDR3 consists of 16 residues. V shed 1 base and J 1 base; nucleotides not matched to a gene: 3. The germline gives CDR1 LNHNV, CDR2 YYDKDF (reference sequence). As DNA, the CDR3 is TGTGCCACCAGCAGAGGGCCTAGCGGGAGCCAAGAGACCCAGTACTTC. This encodes CATSRGPSGSQETQYF.

The rearrangement links TRBV6-4 to TRBJ2-2; 8 nucleotides agree with TRBD1. With V trimmed by 7 bases and J by 5 bases, 9 bases remained unmatched. Germline V lookup: CDR1 MRHNA, CDR2 SNTAGT. The length of the CDR3 is 15 residues. The CDR3 coding sequence is TGTGCCAGCAAGGCGGGACAGGAGACAACCGGGGAGCTGTTTTTT. Its protein is CASKAGQETTGELFF.

The chain has TRBV21-1 and TRBJ2-2; the DNA was not used to check the table's D call, TRBD2. TRBV21-1 corresponds to a pseudogene. The CDR3 runs to 18 residues. CDR3 DNA sequence: TGTGCCAGCAGCATCCCCCATCCGGGGCTAGCGGGCACCGGGGAGCTGTTTTTT. This sequence encodes CASSIPHPGLAGTGELFF.

CDR3 nucleotides: TGTGCCAGCAGCATCAGGGGTTCCTATAATTCACCCCTCCACTTT. It yields the protein CASSIRGSYNSPLHF. This chain connects TRBV5-6 to TRBJ1-6, with D possibly matching TRBD1 (6 bases). Germline assignment: CDR1 SGHDT and CDR2 YYEEEE. This CDR3 contains 15 residues. Trimming pared 4 bases from V and 1 base from J, leaving 9 bases between.

The V gene is TRBV5-6, the J gene TRBJ1-5; TRBD1 matches 8 bases. Germline V gene lookup returns CDR1 SGHDT and CDR2 YYEEEE. V was clipped by 6 bases and J by 0 bases; unmatched bases: 5. The CDR3 totals 15 residues. The CDR3 DNA follows: TGTGCCAGCACCAAGACAGGGGTTAGCAATCAGCCCCAGCATTTT. Protein: CASTKTGVSNQPQHF.

The chain recombines TRBV5-6 with TRBJ2-2; D is unresolved. Germline values: CDR1 SGHDT, CDR2 YYEEEE. The V gene lost 1 base and the J gene lost 2 bases, with 12 bases spanning the gap. This CDR3 comprises 16 residues. This chain's CDR3 is CASSLFVALNTGELFF. The CDR3 bases are TGTGCCAGCAGCTTGTTCGTAGCCTTAAACACCGGGGAGCTGTTTTTT.

This clone was detected once. V is TRBV6-5 and J is TRBJ2-7; no definite D call. The germline gives CDR1 MNHEY, CDR2 SVGAGI. The CDR3 covers 14 residues. V gave up 5 bases and J gave up 2 bases, with 13 bases separating them. As DNA, the CDR3 is TGTGCCAGCAGTCCCACGAGAGGCACCTACGAGCAGTACTTC. Protein product: CASSPTRGTYEQYF.

J is TRBJ2-7 and V is TRBV7-6; D possibly corresponds to TRBD1 (5 bases). Trimming stripped 1 base from V and 2 bases from J, with 9 bases between. Germline V gene data show CDR1 as SGHVS and CDR2 as FNYEAQ. This CDR3 spans 14 amino acids. For the CDR3, the DNA is TGTGCCAGCAGCTTAGAGGCAGGGCCCTACGAGCAGTACTTC. Its protein is CASSLEAGPYEQYF.

The chain has TRBV28 and TRBJ2-7; 9 bases are shared with TRBD2. With 7 bases clipped from V and 5 bases from J, the junction kept 6 bases outside the gene matches. Germline V gene sequence: CDR1 MDHEN, CDR2 SYDVKM. The CDR3 sequence is 13 residues long. DNA of the CDR3: TGTGCCAGCAAGCTTCTAGCGGGAAACGAGCAGTACTTC. This codes for CASKLLAGNEQYF.

V and J are TRBV28 and TRBJ2-7, with 7 bases aligning to TRBD2. V gave up 3 bases and J gave up 3 bases; unmatched junction bases: 11. The CDR3 runs 16 residues. CDR1 MDHEN and CDR2 SYDVKM come from the germline V gene. CDR3 bases: TGTGCCAGCAGTTTCAAACTAGCGTTTGGGGTCTACGAGCAGTACTTC. Encoded protein: CASSFKLAFGVYEQYF.

The chain employs TRBV19 and TRBJ2-1, with TRBD1 matching 9 bases. The CDR3 loop spans 14 amino acids. Germline V gene sequence: CDR1 LNHDA, CDR2 SQIVND (reference sequence). The V and J ends lost 5 bases and 10 bases, in that order; junction bases with no gene match: 9. The CDR3, as DNA: TGTGCCAGTAGTGGCAGGACAGGGGAGGTCGAGCAGTTCTTC. Protein product: CASSGRTGEVEQFF.

A single count supports this clone. The CDR3 sequence: CASSQTLGGYEQYF. The DNA of the CDR3 is TGTGCCAGCAGCCAGACATTAGGGGGCTACGAGCAGTACTTC. The rearrangement joins TRBV14 to TRBJ2-7; D is perhaps TRBD1 (6 bases). Germline values: CDR1 SGHDN, CDR2 FVKESK. V lost 3 bases and J lost 3, with 12 bases in between. The CDR3 sequence is 14 residues long. Based on the CDR3 plus reference TRBV14 and TRBJ2-7, the full variable domain is EAGVTQFPSHSVIEKGQTVTLRCDPISGHDNLYWYRRVMGKEIKFLLHFVKESKQDESGMPNNRFLAERTGGTYSTLKVQPAELEDSGVYFCASSQTLGGYEQYFGPGTRLTVT.

V usage is TRBV5-1 and J usage is TRBJ2-2, with 11 bases matching TRBD2. Looked up from germline, CDR1 is SGHRS and CDR2 is YFSETQ. The trim removed 4 bases at V and 0 bases at J, leaving 8 bases unmatched. The CDR3 loop spans 18 amino acids. CDR3 in DNA: TGCGCCAGCAGCCCGCTCACTAGCGGGGGAACGAACACCGGGGAGCTGTTTTTT. Translation: CASSPLTSGGTNTGELFF.

J is TRBJ2-2 and V is TRBV6-5, with TRBD1 matching over 8 bases. Looked up from germline, CDR1 is MNHEY and CDR2 is SVGAGI. The J segment lost 1 base and the V segment lost 8 bases, leaving 6 bases of the junction unmatched. CDR3 length: 15 residues. The CDR3 DNA sequence: TGTGCCAGCGGATCCGGGACAGGGAACACCGGGGAGCTGTTTTTT. Translating gives CASGSGTGNTGELFF.

This chain connects TRBV18 to TRBJ1-4; tentative D call: TRBD1 (6 bases). Between the trimmed V and J ends, which lost 6 bases and 5 bases, there was a span of 10 bases. Germline values: CDR1 KGHSH, CDR2 LQKENI. The CDR3 contains 13 residues. Here the CDR3 reads CASSPGQNEKLFF. The CDR3 nucleotides read TGTGCCAGCTCTCCTGGACAGAATGAAAAACTGTTTTTT.

The rearrangement links TRBV6-5 to TRBJ1-5, with a weak D call TRBD1 (6 bases). Per the germline V gene, CDR1 is MNHEY and CDR2 is SVGAGI. V lost 4 bases to trimming and J lost 4 bases, with 14 bases between them. This CDR3 region has 15 residues. The CDR3 DNA reads TGTGCCAGCAGTTCCGGAACAGGGTCGAATCAGCCCCAGCATTTT. This codes for CASSSGTGSNQPQHF.

The chain has TRBV7-2 and TRBJ1-1; tentatively, D is TRBD1 (5 bases). Germline loops: CDR1 SGHTA, CDR2 FQGNSA. Trimming removed 5 bases at V and 5 bases at J, with 18 bases between. The length of the CDR3 is 15 residues. In nucleotides, the CDR3 is TGTGCCAGCAGCCCTTCCAGGGTGGCATGGACTGAAGCTTTCTTT. Encoded protein: CASSPSRVAWTEAFF.

V is TRBV13 and J is TRBJ2-2; 8 positions match TRBD1. The V gene end was trimmed by 7 bases and the J gene end by 3 bases; junction bases not matched to a gene: 7. Looked up from germline, CDR1 is PRHDT and CDR2 is FYEKMQ (reference sequence). This CDR3 spans 15 amino acids. In DNA form, the CDR3 reads TGTGCCAGCACCGGCAGGGGGCAAGACACCGGGGAGCTGTTTTTT. Translating it yields CASTGRGQDTGELFF.

The gene calls are TRBV6-4 and TRBJ1-1; D unclear. V gave up 5 bases and J gave up 1 base, with 11 bases separating them. The CDR3 totals 14 residues. CDR1 MRHNA and CDR2 SNTAGT come from the germline V gene. The DNA for the CDR3 is TGTGCCAGCAGTTCCGACTACGGGAACACTGAAGCTTTCTTT. Encoded protein: CASSSDYGNTEAFF.